This T cell receptor beta chain was obtained from a study of cytomegalovirus exposure and HLA in healthy donors. Overall study findings and caveats: Per published reports, the classifier diagnosed cytomegalovirus status with high specificity and sensitivity.

With regard to this clone: Its antigen remains unknown.

The table came from immunoSEQ multiplex PCR; TCRdb's copy has only in-frame clones and leaves some out. The sample yields 200,000 to 250,000 clones, 75% to 90% seen once. This receptor was identified in a woman between 18 and 30 years old in good health and CMV-seronegative. Sequencing used PBMCs.

DNA for the CDR3: TGTGCCAGCAGTCCGACCGGCAGGGGCTATGGCTACACCTTC. Translated, it gives CASSPTGRGYGYTF. The chain combines TRBV27 with TRBJ1-2; D perhaps matches TRBD1 (6 bases). In germline, CDR1 is MNHEY, CDR2 SMNVEV (reference sequence). This CDR3 is 14 amino acids long. Trimming left V 5 bases short and J 4 bases short, with 14 bases between.